These T cell receptor beta chains were read from a single sample in a study of blood T cell repertoires in COVID-19. Assay: immunoSEQ multiplex PCR; the TCRdb copy retains only in-frame clones and omits some. The sample lists roughly 160,000 clones, roughly nine tenths occurring once. The sequenced sample was peripheral blood. These receptors came from a man aged 55 to 70 with acute or convalescent COVID-19. Each CDR3 is given with its conserved first and last residue. The D gene is left open where the match is weak. Clone size is stated in some rows and not others, as once, few, many or a class when expanded.

TRBV11-2,.,TRBJ2-7,once,CASSYTSEQYF,TGTGCCAGCAGCTACACGTCCGAGCAGTACTTC
TRBV29-1,.,TRBJ1-1,.,CSVEEGLNTEAFF,TGCAGCGTTGAGGAGGGGCTGAACACTGAAGCTTTCTTT
TRBV7-3,TRBD2,TRBJ2-1,few,CASSRRLAGSSYNEQFF,TGTGCCAGCAGCAGGCGACTAGCGGGGAGTTCTTACAATGAGCAGTTCTTC
TRBV15,.,TRBJ1-2,.,CATSSATGGYTF,TGTGCCACCAGCAGTGCCACAGGTGGCTACACCTTC
TRBV27,TRBD2,TRBJ2-7,.,CASKKKAGGEQYF,TGTGCCAGCAAGAAGAAAGCGGGAGGCGAGCAGTACTTC
TRBV9,.,TRBJ1-3,.,CASSASTDSLLLYF,TGTGCCAGCAGCGCCAGCACCGACAGCCTATTATTGTATTTT
TRBV30,.,TRBJ1-5,.,CAWSFPGQELGNQPQHF,TGTGCCTGGAGTTTTCCAGGGCAGGAGCTTGGCAATCAGCCCCAGCATTTT
TRBV27,TRBD1,TRBJ1-2,.,CASSLVTGFLYGYTF,TGTGCCAGCAGTTTGGTGACAGGGTTTTTATATGGCTACACCTTC
TRBV19,TRBD2,TRBJ2-1,.,CASSLRTSGRGSYNEQFF,TGTGCCAGTAGTCTTAGGACTAGCGGGAGGGGATCCTACAATGAGCAGTTCTTC
TRBV6-5,.,TRBJ1-2,once,CASRNSSPNYGYTF,TGTGCCAGCAGAAACAGTTCTCCAAACTATGGCTACACCTTC
TRBV7-2,TRBD2,TRBJ2-7,.,CASSLDSGRDYEQYF,TGTGCCAGCAGTCTAGACAGCGGGAGGGACTACGAGCAGTACTTC
TRBV18,TRBD1,TRBJ1-3,.,CASSQGQGAPSVSGNTIYF,TGTGCCAGCTCACAAGGACAGGGAGCGCCTTCCGTCTCTGGAAACACCATATATTTT
TRBV11-2,TRBD1,TRBJ2-5,.,CASRTGGEETQYF,TGTGCCAGCAGGACAGGGGGGGAAGAGACCCAGTACTTC
TRBV28,.,TRBJ1-5,.,CASSSSLGGNQPQHF,TGTGCCAGCAGTTCTAGTTTGGGAGGCAATCAGCCCCAGCATTTT
TRBV11-3,TRBD2,TRBJ2-5,.,CASSSGTSGGRLGETQYF,TGTGCCAGCAGCTCAGGGACTAGCGGGGGGCGATTGGGAGAGACCCAGTACTTC
TRBV18,TRBD2,TRBJ2-1,.,CASRLPGGGYNEQFF,TGTGCCAGCCGGCTCCCGGGGGGTGGTTACAATGAGCAGTTCTTC
TRBV19,.,TRBJ1-1,once,CASTRRELRTEAFF,TGTGCCAGTACCAGGCGGGAGTTGAGGACTGAAGCTTTCTTT
TRBV6-5,TRBD1,TRBJ1-2,.,CASRADRGGGYTF,TGTGCCAGCAGAGCGGACAGGGGAGGGGGCTACACCTTC
TRBV6-5,.,TRBJ1-2,.,CASSSRVGYTF,TGTGCCAGCAGCTCCCGGGTTGGCTACACCTTC
TRBV9,.,TRBJ1-2,.,CASSVVPSVLTF,TGTGCCAGCAGCGTAGTGCCTTCAGTCTTAACCTTC
TRBV14,.,TRBJ1-2,.,CASSLLQGAGYTF,TGTGCCAGCAGTCTTTTACAGGGAGCTGGCTACACCTTC
TRBV10-2,.,TRBJ1-2,.,CASSDGGHYGYTF,TGCGCCAGCAGTGACGGGGGGCATTATGGCTACACCTTC
TRBV11-3,.,TRBJ2-5,.,CASSLGPVRIGTQYF,TGTGCCAGCAGCTTAGGCCCAGTGAGGATCGGGACCCAGTACTTC
TRBV27,TRBD2,TRBJ2-3,once,CASSSQRGTQYF,TGTGCCAGCAGTTCCCAGCGGGGTACGCAGTATTTT
TRBV25-1,TRBD1,TRBJ1-4,few,CASSEYPDRVEKLFF,TGTGCCAGCAGTGAATACCCGGACAGGGTTGAAAAACTGTTTTTT
TRBV7-2,TRBD2,TRBJ2-7,once,CASSLGSGSYEQYF,TGTGCCAGCAGCTTAGGTAGCGGGAGCTACGAGCAGTACTTC
TRBV6-2/TRBV6-3,.,TRBJ1-5,few,CASSYSSAGAIRNQPQHF,TGTGCCAGCAGTTACTCGAGTGCGGGGGCGATTCGCAATCAGCCCCAGCATTTT
TRBV6-5,.,TRBJ1-1,.,CASSYAGNTEAFF,TGTGCCAGCAGTTACGCCGGGAACACTGAAGCTTTCTTT
TRBV12-3/TRBV12-4,TRBD1,TRBJ2-2,.,CASTAGTGGRLFF,TGTGCCAGCACCGCCGGGACAGGGGGCAGACTGTTTTTT
TRBV7-2,.,TRBJ2-7,.,CASSSGQPIEQYF,TGTGCCAGCAGCTCCGGACAACCCATAGAGCAGTACTTC
TRBV11-2,TRBD1,TRBJ1-2,many,CASSLDHQGAGYTF,TGTGCCAGCAGCTTAGATCACCAGGGGGCAGGCTACACCTTC
TRBV4-3,.,TRBJ2-6,.,CASSPTGSGANVLTF,TGCGCCAGCAGCCCTACAGGGTCCGGGGCCAACGTCCTGACTTTC
TRBV7-9,TRBD2,TRBJ2-3,.,CASSHRGGTDTQYF,TGTGCCAGCAGCCACCGGGGGGGCACAGATACGCAGTATTTT
TRBV11-3,TRBD1,TRBJ2-7,.,CASRGQASSYEQYF,TGTGCCAGCAGGGGACAGGCCAGCTCCTACGAGCAGTACTTC
TRBV27,.,TRBJ2-7,.,CASSSKTLVTHEQYF,TGTGCCAGCAGTTCAAAAACTTTGGTCACGCACGAGCAGTACTTC
TRBV5-1,.,TRBJ1-1,.,CASSEFRGTEAFF,TGCGCCAGCAGCGAGTTTCGGGGAACTGAAGCTTTCTTT
TRBV7-2,TRBD2,TRBJ2-7,few,CASSLERGTYEQYF,TGTGCCAGCAGCTTGGAGCGGGGAACCTACGAGCAGTACTTC
TRBV2,.,TRBJ1-1,.,CASSRSEAFF,TGTGCCAGCAGCCGTTCCGAGGCTTTCTTT
TRBV7-3,TRBD1,TRBJ1-2,.,CASSLFRDSGYTF,TGTGCCAGCAGCTTATTCCGGGACAGCGGCTACACCTTC
TRBV27,TRBD1,TRBJ2-1,.,CASSWTGYNEQFF,TGTGCCAGCAGCTGGACAGGGTACAATGAGCAGTTCTTC
TRBV24-1,.,TRBJ2-2,.,CAKGPGTQNTGELFF,TGTGCCAAAGGCCCTGGGACACAGAACACCGGGGAGCTGTTTTTT
TRBV9,TRBD1,TRBJ1-1,.,CASSTSGGLTTEAFF,TGTGCCAGCAGCACCTCAGGGGGACTTACGACTGAAGCTTTCTTT
TRBV6-5,TRBD1,TRBJ2-3,.,CASRSTGGTDTQYF,TGTGCCAGCAGGTCGACAGGGGGCACAGATACGCAGTATTTT
TRBV18,.,TRBJ1-4,.,CASSPAITDEKLFF,TGTGCCAGCTCACCAGCCATCACGGATGAAAAACTGTTTTTT
TRBV15,.,TRBJ1-4,.,CATSNEEPNEKLFF,TGTGCCACCAGCAACGAGGAGCCTAATGAAAAACTGTTTTTT
TRBV7-3,TRBD2,TRBJ2-1,.,CASGLAGQYNEQFF,TGTGCCAGCGGGCTAGCGGGCCAATACAATGAGCAGTTCTTC
TRBV7-2,TRBD1,TRBJ2-1,.,CASSLFQGDNEQFF,TGTGCCAGCAGCTTATTCCAGGGGGACAATGAGCAGTTCTTC